Shown below are 26 T cell receptor beta chains from a single sample sequenced in a study of cytomegalovirus exposure and HLA in healthy donors. Primers for the PCR totalled 60 Vbeta and 13 Jbeta. Using immunoSEQ multiplex PCR, the repertoire was profiled, and TCRdb retains in-frame clones only, with some absent. The profile covers about 230,000 clones, with around nine tenths appearing a single time and roughly 0.99% taken by the ten largest. Sequenced sample: PBMCs. These receptors were taken from a woman between 18 and 29 years old in good health and CMV-seronegative.

This chain links TRBV5-5 with TRBJ1-2; D call uncertain. The germline gives CDR1 SGHKS, CDR2 YYEKEE (reference sequence). V was pared by 0 bases and J by 2 bases, with 8 bases between. This CDR3 spans 14 amino acids. CDR3: CASSLDISNYGYTF. The CDR3 region has the DNA TGTGCCAGCAGCTTGGATATCTCCAACTATGGCTACACCTTC.

The table lists this clone with a few counts. The chain is built from TRBV7-3 and TRBJ2-5; D perhaps matches TRBD2 (6 bases). CDR1 SGHTA and CDR2 FQGTGA come from the germline V gene. The CDR3 contains 13 residues. With 5 bases removed from V and 4 bases from J, the gap between germline ends came to 11 bases. Written as DNA, the CDR3 is TGTGCCAGCAGCATGCGGGATTCAGAGACCCAGTACTTC. As protein: CASSMRDSETQYF. The whole variable domain, filled in from reference TRBV7-3 and TRBJ2-5, reads GAGVSQTPSNKVTEKGKYVELRCDPISGHTALYWYRQSLGQGPEFLIYFQGTGAADDSGLPNDRFFAVRPEGSVSTLKIQRTERGDSAVYLCASSMRDSETQYFGPGTRLLVL.

The chain is built from TRBV6-1 and TRBJ1-1, with 7 positions matching TRBD1. This CDR3 has 13 amino acids. The trim removed 6 bases at V and 3 bases at J, leaving 4 bases unmatched. Germline assignment: CDR1 MNHNS and CDR2 SASEGT. In DNA form, the CDR3 reads TGTGCCAGCAGGAAACAGGGGTACACTGAAGCTTTCTTT. This translates into CASRKQGYTEAFF.

The chain employs TRBV5-4 and TRBJ2-1; 13 bases are shared with TRBD2. Trimming removed 7 bases from V and 9 bases from J; junction bases left unmatched: 7. Looked up from germline, CDR1 is SGHNT and CDR2 is YYREEE (reference sequence). The CDR3 has 14 residues. The CDR3 DNA sequence: TGTGCCAGCTCCGGGACTAGCGGGATTCCTGAGCAGTTCTTC. It specifies CASSGTSGIPEQFF.

This clone occurred once. V gene TRBV5-4 combines with J gene TRBJ1-1, with TRBD1 matching 7 bases. The CDR3 is made up of 15 amino acids. Germline V gives CDR1 SGHNT, CDR2 YYREEE (reference sequence). With V trimmed by 0 bases and J by 2 bases, 4 bases remained unmatched. The DNA for the CDR3 is TGTGCCAGCAGCTTGGCCGGGACAGTAAACACTGAAGCTTTCTTT. It is translated as CASSLAGTVNTEAFF.

The count of this clone is one. The chain has TRBV2 and TRBJ2-3, with a possible D match to TRBD1 (5 bases). The CDR3 runs 14 residues. V lost 8 bases and J lost 4, with 16 bases in between. Germline CDR1 reads SNHLY; CDR2 reads FYNNEI. For the CDR3, the DNA is TGTGCCAGCGGTCAGTTAAGGGGCGCAGATACGCAGTATTTT. Its protein product is CASGQLRGADTQYF.

This chain connects TRBV27 to TRBJ1-1, with D possibly matching TRBD1 (6 bases). Germline V CDR1 and CDR2: MNHEY, SMNVEV (reference sequence). The CDR3 spans 15 residues. V was cut by 5 bases and J by 1 base, with 14 bases left in between. CDR3 in amino acids: CASSATGSGNTEAFF. The CDR3, as DNA: TGTGCCAGCAGTGCAACAGGGTCGGGGAACACTGAAGCTTTCTTT.

J is TRBJ2-7 and V is TRBV9; TRBD1 matches 7 bases. This CDR3 spans 15 amino acids. Germline CDR1 and CDR2: SGDLS and YYNGEE. Trimming at V came to 6 bases and at J to 4 bases, leaving 13 bases not matched to a gene. The CDR3 DNA follows: TGTGCCAGCAACAGGGGCGATGGGGAAGCTTACGAGCAGTACTTC. Translated, it gives CASNRGDGEAYEQYF.

The chain links TRBV10-3 to TRBJ2-4; D is ambiguous. The V gene's germline CDR1 is ENHRY and CDR2 SYGVKD. The CDR3 loop spans 8 amino acids. V lost 10 bases to trimming and J lost 14 bases, with 9 bases between them. The CDR3 is CATMAEYF. DNA for the CDR3: TGTGCCACAATGGCAGAGTACTTC.

This clone was picked up one time. V is TRBV27 and J is TRBJ2-5, with 14 bases identical to TRBD2. The V gene's germline CDR1 is MNHEY and CDR2 SMNVEV (reference sequence). V lost 2 bases, J lost 5 bases, and 13 bases stayed unmatched. The CDR3 length is 19 residues. The CDR3 region is CASSLRGTSGRQGYETQYF. The CDR3, as DNA: TGTGCCAGCAGTTTACGCGGGACTAGCGGGAGACAGGGGTATGAGACCCAGTACTTC.

The CDR3 nucleotides read TGTGCCAGCAGCAAAGGGGGGGGTCGGACAGATACGCAGTATTTT. It yields the protein CASSKGGGRTDTQYF. V and J are TRBV9 and TRBJ2-3, with a tentative D call TRBD2 (7 bases). V lost 4 bases and J 3 bases, leaving 15 bases between the germline ends. This CDR3 has 15 amino acids. Germline values: CDR1 SGDLS, CDR2 YYNGEE.

V is TRBV4-3 and J is TRBJ2-7; TRBD1 aligns across 8 bases. Germline-derived CDR1 and CDR2 are LGHNA and YSLEER. V lost 4 bases to trimming and J lost 3 bases; unmatched junction nucleotides: 11. This CDR3 spans 16 amino acids. CDR3 nucleotides: TGCGCCAGCAGCCCGGACAGGGTGTTAGTGGTCTACGAGCAGTACTTC. It translates to CASSPDRVLVVYEQYF.

CDR3 coding DNA: TGTGCCAGCACCCTCCCCCCCCGTGACAGGGCGTTTGATTTTGGCTACACCTTC. Translation: CASTLPPRDRAFDFGYTF. This chain connects TRBV5-6 to TRBJ1-2; 7 positions agree with TRBD1. V was pared by 6 bases and J by 7 bases, with 24 bases of the junction left unmatched. CDR3 length: 18 amino acids. CDR1 and CDR2 (germline): SGHDT, YYEEEE.

The chain joins TRBV5-5 to TRBJ1-2; 11 nucleotides line up with TRBD1. The CDR3 has 14 residues. The V gene end was trimmed by 3 bases and the J gene end by 4 bases; junction bases not matched to a gene: 2. Looked up from germline, CDR1 is SGHKS and CDR2 is YYEKEE (reference sequence). CDR3 residues: CASSWDRGGYGYTF. The CDR3 DNA reads as TGTGCCAGCAGCTGGGACAGGGGGGGCTATGGCTACACCTTC.

This rearrangement joins TRBV30 to TRBJ2-3; 9 bases align to TRBD1. The CDR3 spans 17 residues. Germline values: CDR1 GTSNPN, CDR2 SVGIG (reference sequence). Trimming took 4 bases from V and 10 from J; bases not matched to a gene: 21. CDR3 residues: CAWNRRGTGLSGVAQYF. The CDR3 DNA sequence: TGTGCCTGGAATCGCCGGGGGACAGGGCTATCGGGGGTGGCGCAGTATTTT.

The rearrangement uses TRBV7-2 and TRBJ2-7; 9 bases agree with TRBD2. CDR3 size: 17 residues. With V trimmed by 5 bases and J by 1 base, 12 bases remained unmatched. Germline CDR1 and CDR2: SGHTA and FQGNSA. CDR3 nucleotides: TGTGCCAGCAGCCAAGGGGGGTGGCGGGGGGGTTCCTACGAGCAGTACTTC. It yields the protein CASSQGGWRGGSYEQYF.

The chain links TRBV6-5 to TRBJ2-1, with TRBD1 matching 7 bases. CDR1 is MNHEY, CDR2 SVGAGI, per germline. The CDR3 loop spans 15 amino acids. J was trimmed by 0 bases and V by 6 bases; bases with no gene match: 5. The CDR3 here is CASSLDRSSYNEQFF. The DNA of the CDR3 is TGTGCCAGCAGCTTGGACAGGAGCTCCTACAATGAGCAGTTCTTC.

The gene calls are TRBV7-9 and TRBJ1-1; 7 nucleotides match TRBD1. CDR3 length: 15 residues. The germline CDR1 and CDR2 sequences are SEHNR and FQNEAQ (reference sequence). Trimming removed 4 bases from V and 5 bases from J; junction bases left unmatched: 10. The CDR3 spells CASSSGRTGETEAFF. CDR3 DNA: TGTGCCAGCAGCTCAGGACGAACAGGGGAAACTGAAGCTTTCTTT.

The gene calls are TRBV11-2 and TRBJ1-1; 7 nucleotides line up with TRBD1. The CDR3 contains 15 residues. In germline, CDR1 is SGHAT, CDR2 FQNNGV. V trimming: 5 bases; J trimming: 2 bases; junction bases outside the gene matches: 8. The CDR3 coding sequence is TGTGCCAGCAGCGGCTTGGGACAGCCAAACACTGAAGCTTTCTTT. This sequence encodes CASSGLGQPNTEAFF.

This chain uses TRBV7-3 with TRBJ1-5, with TRBD1 identical over 7 bases. The CDR3 runs to 14 residues. The V gene end was trimmed by 4 bases and the J gene end by 5 bases; junction bases not matched to a gene: 5. CDR1 and CDR2 from the germline V gene are SGHTA and FQGTGA. The CDR3 reads CASSYRDRDQPQHF. CDR3 nucleotides: TGTGCCAGCAGCTACCGGGACAGAGATCAGCCCCAGCATTTT.

The gene calls are TRBV6-1 and TRBJ2-7, with TRBD2 as a possible D gene (5 bases). The V gene's germline CDR1 is MNHNS and CDR2 SASEGT. There are 14 residues in the CDR3. Between the trimmed V and J ends, which lost 0 bases and 4 bases, there was a span of 10 bases. CDR3 region: CASSEALRGYEQYF. The CDR3 DNA reads TGTGCCAGCAGTGAAGCGCTTCGGGGTTACGAGCAGTACTTC.

To note about this clone: One junction end disagrees with the germline gene, perhaps due to a read error. CDR3 DNA: TGTGCCAGCAGCCCAACCTGGACTAGGACCTACGATCAGTACTTC. It specifies CASSPTWTRTYDQYF. The chain is built from TRBV5-5 and TRBJ2-7; 7 positions match TRBD2. This CDR3 has 15 residues. CDR1 is SGHKS and CDR2 is YYEKEE in the germline V gene (reference sequence).

This chain uses TRBV7-9 with TRBJ2-3, with 9 bases lining up with TRBD2. Germline V gene lookup returns CDR1 SEHNR and CDR2 FQNEAQ (reference sequence). V trimming: 8 bases; J trimming: 5 bases; junction bases outside the gene matches: 17. The CDR3 loop spans 17 amino acids. DNA for the CDR3: TGTGCCAGCTCGCCGTTGCTGGCGGGGGGGACAAAAGATACGCAGTATTTT. As protein: CASSPLLAGGTKDTQYF.

The chain uses TRBV5-1 and TRBJ2-7; weak D call: TRBD1 (6 bases). This CDR3 is built from 15 residues. Trimming left V 0 bases short and J 6 bases short, with 16 bases between. Germline V CDR1 and CDR2: SGHRS, YFSETQ. The CDR3 here is CASSLAGQSLGEQYF. In nucleotides, the CDR3 is TGCGCCAGCAGCTTGGCCGGACAGTCTCTGGGCGAGCAGTACTTC.

V gene TRBV7-3 combines with J gene TRBJ2-3; TRBD2 matches 15 bases. The trim removed 5 bases at V and 6 bases at J, leaving 3 bases unmatched. The CDR3 totals 15 residues. The germline gives CDR1 SGHTA, CDR2 FQGTGA. Here the CDR3 DNA reads TGTGCCAGCAGCCTGGGACTAGCGGGAGGCGATACGCAGTATTTT. The encoded protein is CASSLGLAGGDTQYF.

This chain connects TRBV7-7 to TRBJ2-1; D may be TRBD1 (6 bases). This CDR3 region has 15 residues. Germline lookup yields CDR1 SSHAT and CDR2 FNYEAQ (reference sequence). V was clipped by 5 bases and J by 0 bases, with 11 bases between them. The CDR3 region has the DNA TGTGCCAGCAGCCCTAGACAGGACTCCTACAATGAGCAGTTCTTC. Its translation is CASSPRQDSYNEQFF.